The table lists the clone carrying this T cell receptor (beta chain) with a few counts. Its matching antigen is unknown. Other DNA sequences in this specimen translate into the identical CDR3. The assay was run at deep level. The assay was immunoSEQ multiplex PCR, and TCRdb's table has in-frame clones only and misses some. Seen here are over a million clones, around 78% observed once, and the top ten hold roughly 0.56%. The study separated CD4+ cells into CD45RA+ naive and CD45RA-negative memory subsets. These data originate in a study of shared clonotypes between healthy human individuals. Study in general: Used for every donor were three CD4 naive, three CD4 memory, two CD8 naive and one CD8 memory plate. Regarding the study as a whole: The study drew on few donors, limiting represented genetic and exposure-history diversity.

The CDR3 loop spans 14 amino acids. Trimming pared 0 bases from V and 1 base from J, leaving 7 bases between. Germline assignment: CDR1 SGHRS and CDR2 YFSETQ. The sequenced sample consisted of memory CD4+ T cells from PBMCs. The subset here: CD45RA-negative fraction. The chain is built from TRBV5-1 and TRBJ1-1; D is unclear. This TCR was recovered from a man aged 18 to 29 in good health. Some clones in this sample may be carry-over from other donors' samples. The CDR3 DNA sequence: TGCGCCAGCAGCTTGGACAGACAGAACACTGAAGCTTTCTTT. Translation: CASSLDRQNTEAFF. The full variable domain, completed using reference TRBV5-1 and TRBJ1-1, is KAGVTQTPRYLIKTRGQQVTLSCSPISGHRSVSWYQQTPGQGLQFLFEYFSETQRNKGNFPGRFSGRQFSNSRSEMNVSTLELGDSALYLCASSLDRQNTEAFFGQGTRLTVV.